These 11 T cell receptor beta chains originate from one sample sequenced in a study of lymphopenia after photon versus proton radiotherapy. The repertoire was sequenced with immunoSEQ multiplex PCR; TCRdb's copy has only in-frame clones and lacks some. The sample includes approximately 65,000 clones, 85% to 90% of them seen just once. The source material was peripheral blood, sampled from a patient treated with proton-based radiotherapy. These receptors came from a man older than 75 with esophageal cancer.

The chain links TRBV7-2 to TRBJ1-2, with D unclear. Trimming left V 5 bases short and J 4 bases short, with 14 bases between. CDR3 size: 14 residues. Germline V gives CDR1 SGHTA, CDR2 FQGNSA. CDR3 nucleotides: TGTGCCAGCAGCCCCCGGAGGGTGTCCTATGGCTACACCTTC. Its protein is CASSPRRVSYGYTF.

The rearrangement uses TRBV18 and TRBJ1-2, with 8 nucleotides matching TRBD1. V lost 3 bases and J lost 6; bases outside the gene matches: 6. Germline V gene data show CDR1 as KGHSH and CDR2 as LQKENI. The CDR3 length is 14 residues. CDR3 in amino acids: CASSPSGGRDGYTF. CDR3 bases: TGTGCCAGCTCACCCTCAGGGGGCAGGGATGGCTACACCTTC. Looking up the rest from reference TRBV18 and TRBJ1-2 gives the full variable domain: NAGVMQNPRHLVRRRGQEARLRCSPMKGHSHVYWYRQLPEEGLKFMVYLQKENIIDESGMPKERFSAEFPKEGPSILRIQQVVRGDSAAYFCASSPSGGRDGYTFGSGTRLTVV.

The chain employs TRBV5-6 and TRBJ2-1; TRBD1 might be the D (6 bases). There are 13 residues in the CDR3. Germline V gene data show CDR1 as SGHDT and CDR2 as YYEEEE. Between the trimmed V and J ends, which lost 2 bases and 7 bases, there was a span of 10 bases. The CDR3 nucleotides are TGTGCCAGCAGCTTCGGGACACCAAATGAGCAGTTCTTC. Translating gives CASSFGTPNEQFF. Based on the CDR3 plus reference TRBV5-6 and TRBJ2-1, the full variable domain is DAGVTQSPTHLIKTRGQQVTLRCSPKSGHDTVSWYQQALGQGPQFIFQYYEEEERQRGNFPDRFSGHQFPNYSSELNVNALLLGDSALYLCASSFGTPNEQFFGPGTRLTVL.

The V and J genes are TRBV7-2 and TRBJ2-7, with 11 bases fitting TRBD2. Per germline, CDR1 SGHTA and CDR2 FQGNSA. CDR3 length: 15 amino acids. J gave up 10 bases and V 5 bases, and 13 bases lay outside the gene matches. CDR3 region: CASSIMTSGALDQYF. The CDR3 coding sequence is TGTGCCAGCAGCATCATGACTAGCGGGGCCCTTGATCAGTACTTC. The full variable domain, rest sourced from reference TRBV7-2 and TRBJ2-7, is GAGVSQSPSNKVTEKGKDVELRCDPISGHTALYWYRQSLGQGLEFLIYFQGNSAPDKSGLPSDRFSAERTGGSVSTLTIQRTQQEDSAVYLCASSIMTSGALDQYFGPGTRLTVT.

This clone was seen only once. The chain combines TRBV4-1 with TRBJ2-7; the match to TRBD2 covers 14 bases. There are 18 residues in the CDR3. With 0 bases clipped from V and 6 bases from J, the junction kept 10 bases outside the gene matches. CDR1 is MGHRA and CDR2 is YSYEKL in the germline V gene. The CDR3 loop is CASSQDRERLAGGPEQYF. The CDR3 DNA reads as TGCGCCAGCAGCCAAGATAGGGAGCGACTAGCGGGAGGGCCCGAGCAGTACTTC.

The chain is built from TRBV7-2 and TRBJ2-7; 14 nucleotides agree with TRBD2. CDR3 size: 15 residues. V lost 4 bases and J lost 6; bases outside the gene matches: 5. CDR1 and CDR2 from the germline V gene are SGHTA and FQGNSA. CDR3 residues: CASSSGLAGGREQYF. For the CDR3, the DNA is TGTGCCAGCAGCTCTGGACTAGCGGGGGGCCGCGAGCAGTACTTC.

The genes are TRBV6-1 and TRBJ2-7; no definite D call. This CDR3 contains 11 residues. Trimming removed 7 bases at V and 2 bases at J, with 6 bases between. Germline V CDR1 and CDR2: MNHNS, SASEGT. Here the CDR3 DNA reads TGTGCCAGCACCCGGGCCTACGAGCAGTACTTC. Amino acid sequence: CASTRAYEQYF.

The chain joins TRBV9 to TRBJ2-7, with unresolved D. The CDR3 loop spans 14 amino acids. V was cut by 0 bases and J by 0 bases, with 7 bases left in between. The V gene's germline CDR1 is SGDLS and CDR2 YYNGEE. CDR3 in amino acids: CASSVGADSYEQYF. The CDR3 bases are TGTGCCAGCAGCGTAGGGGCAGACTCCTACGAGCAGTACTTC.

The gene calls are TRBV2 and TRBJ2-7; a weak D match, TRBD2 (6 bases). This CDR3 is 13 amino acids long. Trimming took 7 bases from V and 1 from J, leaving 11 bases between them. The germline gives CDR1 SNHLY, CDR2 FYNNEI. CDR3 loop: CASTGGTSYEQYF. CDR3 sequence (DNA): TGTGCCAGCACCGGAGGGACGTCCTACGAGCAGTACTTC.

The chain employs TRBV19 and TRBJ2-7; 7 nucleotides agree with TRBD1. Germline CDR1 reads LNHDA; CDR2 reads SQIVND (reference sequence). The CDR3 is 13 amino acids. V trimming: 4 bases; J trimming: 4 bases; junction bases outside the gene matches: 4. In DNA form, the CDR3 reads TGTGCCAGTAGTAGGCAACAGGGGTACGAGCAGTACTTC. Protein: CASSRQQGYEQYF.

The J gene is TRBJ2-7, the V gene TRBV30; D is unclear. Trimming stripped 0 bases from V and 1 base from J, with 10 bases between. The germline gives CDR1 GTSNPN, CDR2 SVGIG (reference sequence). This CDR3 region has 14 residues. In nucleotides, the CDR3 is TGTGCCTGGAGTGTTGGGGTTGAATCCTACGAGCAGTACTTC. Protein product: CAWSVGVESYEQYF. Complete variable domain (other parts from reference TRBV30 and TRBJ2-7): SQTIHQWPATLVQPVGSPLSLECTVEGTSNPNLYWYRQAAGRGLQLLFYSVGIGQISSEVPQNLSASRPQDRQFILSSKKLLLSDSGFYLCAWSVGVESYEQYFGPGTRLTVT.